The 21 T cell receptor beta chains presented below share a single source sample, sequenced in a study of blood T cells in healthy people across ages. A second roughly 6 to 11 cycle PCR used barcoded and J-beta primers. TCRdb used MiXCR to reprocess the 5' RACE reads, holding one entry per CDR3 protein. The table shows around 750,000 distinct CDR3 sequences, with 53% occurring only once. Sequencing was done on a sample of blood. Receptors originate from a man older than 75 in good health.

In DNA, the CDR3 is TGTGCCAGCAGTCACTTTACCCCTCATGAAGCTTTCTTT. This codes for CASSHFTPHEAFF. The rearrangement links TRBV7-2 to TRBJ1-1; D call uncertain. Germline-derived CDR1 and CDR2 are SGHTA and FQGNSA. This CDR3 has 13 residues. V was cut by 6 bases and J by 7 bases, with 15 bases left in between. Combining the CDR3 with reference TRBV7-2 and TRBJ1-1 gives the whole variable domain GAGVSQSPSNKVTEKGKDVELRCDPISGHTALYWYRQSLGQGLEFLIYFQGNSAPDKSGLPSDRFSAERTGGSVSTLTIQRTQQEDSAVYLCASSHFTPHEAFFGQGTRLTVV.

The chain uses TRBV7-2 and TRBJ2-2, with 9 bases identical to TRBD2. The CDR3 length is 16 residues. Germline CDR1 SGHTA, CDR2 FQGNSA. Trimming at V came to 5 bases and at J to 1 base, leaving 5 bases not matched to a gene. In nucleotides, the CDR3 is TGTGCCAGCAGCCACGGGACTAGCCGGAACACCGGGGAGCTGTTTTTT. It codes for CASSHGTSRNTGELFF.

This clonotype appeared a few times. The gene calls are TRBV7-2 and TRBJ1-2, with unresolved D. CDR1 is SGHTA, CDR2 FQGNSA, per germline. CDR3 size: 15 residues. Trimming removed 1 base from V and 1 base from J, with 10 bases in between. CDR3 nucleotides: TGTGCCAGCAGCTTAGGAGTACAGTATAACTATGGCTACACCTTC. Protein product: CASSLGVQYNYGYTF.

This clonotype was counted a few times. J is TRBJ2-1 and V is TRBV29-1; 7 bases agree with TRBD1. The CDR3 is made up of 12 amino acids. CDR1 and CDR2 (germline): SQVTM, ANQGSEA. Trimming cost V 6 bases and J 10 bases; bases outside gene matches: 9. For the CDR3, the DNA is TGCAGCGTGACGACAGGGTGGAGGGAGCAGTTCTTC. Translating gives CSVTTGWREQFF.

The chain recombines TRBV29-1 with TRBJ2-3; perhaps TRBD1 as D (6 bases). Trimming shortened V by 7 bases and J by 4 bases, and 21 bases separated the two germline ends. This CDR3 has 15 residues. CDR1 is SQVTM, CDR2 ANQGSEA, per germline. CDR3 amino acids: CSASHRVGGPDTQYF. CDR3 DNA sequence: TGCAGCGCCTCCCACAGGGTTGGGGGCCCAGATACGCAGTATTTT.

This clonotype turned up a few times. Germline and junction disagree at one end, which may indicate a read error. The chain uses TRBV29-1 and TRBJ1-1; TRBD1 is a possible D gene (6 bases). The CDR3 consists of 11 residues. Germline CDR1 and CDR2: SQVTM and ANQGSEA. CDR3 in amino acids: CSIGGPLGAFF. CDR3 in DNA: TGCAGCATTGGGGGGCCCCTCGGAGCTTTTTTT. Based on the CDR3 plus reference TRBV29-1 and TRBJ1-1, the full variable domain is SAVISQKPSRDICQRGTSLTIQCQVDSQVTMMFWYRQQPGQSLTLIATANQGSEATYESGFVIDKFPISRPNLTFSTLTVSNMSPEDSSIYLCSIGGPLGAFFGQGTRLTVV.

In its sample, this clonotype was seen once. The chain uses TRBV5-6 and TRBJ2-3; 8 positions match TRBD1. There are 16 residues in the CDR3. Germline V CDR1 and CDR2: SGHDT, YYEEEE. Unmatched junction bases numbered 7, after V lost 4 bases and J lost 0 bases. The CDR3 nucleotides read TGTGCCAGCAGCCAGGGGGCCGGCACAAGCACAGATACGCAGTATTTT. This sequence encodes CASSQGAGTSTDTQYF.

This clonotype was recorded once. The chain links TRBV6-1 to TRBJ1-1; 12 nucleotides agree with TRBD1. CDR1 MNHNS and CDR2 SASEGT come from the germline V gene. After removal of 4 bases from V and 4 bases from J, the junction contained 4 bases not matched to a gene. CDR3 length: 15 residues. CDR3 residues: CASSGDRGLGTEAFF. In nucleotides, the CDR3 is TGTGCCAGCAGTGGGGACAGGGGGCTAGGCACTGAAGCTTTCTTT.

This chain connects TRBV5-5 to TRBJ1-1; D perhaps matches TRBD1 (5 bases). CDR3 length: 14 residues. The germline V and J ends were trimmed by 4 bases and 4 bases, with 14 bases remaining between them. CDR1 is SGHKS, CDR2 YYEKEE, per germline (reference sequence). DNA for the CDR3: TGTGCCAGCAGCATGGGAGGGGAGAGCACTGAAGCTTTCTTT. This codes for CASSMGGESTEAFF.

V usage is TRBV2 and J usage is TRBJ2-5; D is undetermined. There are 14 residues in the CDR3. Deletions cut 4 bases from V and 0 bases from J, with 9 bases between. Germline assignment: CDR1 SNHLY and CDR2 FYNNEI. CDR3 sequence (DNA): TGTGCCAGCAGTGCGGCGCAGTACCAAGAGACCCAGTACTTC. Translating gives CASSAAQYQETQYF.

The rearrangement uses TRBV13 and TRBJ2-7; no clear D. Germline CDR1 is PRHDT and CDR2 is FYEKMQ (reference sequence). The germline V and J ends were trimmed by 8 bases and 1 base, with 12 bases remaining between them. The CDR3 length is 13 residues. CDR3 in amino acids: CASGLSPSYEQYF. The CDR3, as DNA: TGTGCCAGCGGGTTGTCGCCGTCCTACGAGCAGTACTTC. Looking up the rest from reference TRBV13 and TRBJ2-7 gives the full variable domain: AAGVIQSPRHLIKEKRETATLKCYPIPRHDTVYWYQQGPGQDPQFLISFYEKMQSDKGSIPDRFSAQQFSDYHSELNMSSLELGDSALYFCASGLSPSYEQYFGPGTRLTVT.

This sequence joins TRBV20-1 and TRBJ2-1, with a possible D match to TRBD1 (5 bases). Germline CDR1 is DFQATT and CDR2 is SNEGSKA (reference sequence). The CDR3 sequence is 15 residues long. V dropped 1 base and J dropped 2 bases, with 12 bases sitting between them. The CDR3, as DNA: TGCAGTGCTAGAGGGGGCGCTGGACCCTACAATGAGCAGTTCTTC. Its translation: CSARGGAGPYNEQFF.

The chain uses TRBV11-2 and TRBJ1-1, with 8 bases aligning to TRBD1. Trimming took 4 bases from V and 5 from J; bases not matched to a gene: 9. The germline gives CDR1 SGHAT, CDR2 FQNNGV. The CDR3 runs 15 residues. The CDR3 nucleotides read TGTGCCAGCAGCTCGAACCAGGGGGCGAAAACTGAAGCTTTCTTT. It yields the protein CASSSNQGAKTEAFF.

The chain carries TRBV12-3 or TRBV12-4 and TRBJ2-1; 9 bases map to TRBD2. This CDR3 contains 15 residues. V lost 3 bases to trimming and J lost 4 bases; unmatched junction nucleotides: 4. As DNA, the CDR3 is TGTGCCAGCAGTTTGCCTAGCGGGACATACAATGAGCAGTTCTTC. It is translated as CASSLPSGTYNEQFF.

The chain links TRBV25-1 to TRBJ1-6; D is possibly TRBD1 (5 bases). This CDR3 spans 15 amino acids. V was cut by 1 base and J by 4 bases, with 8 bases left in between. Per germline, CDR1 MGHDK and CDR2 SYGVNS. In nucleotides, the CDR3 is TGTGCCAGCAGTGAATGGGACGGTTATAATTCACCCCTCCACTTT. Its protein product is CASSEWDGYNSPLHF.

A few counts support this clonotype. This chain links TRBV7-2 with TRBJ2-3, with 8 nucleotides matching TRBD2. Germline V gene data show CDR1 as SGHTA and CDR2 as FQGNSA. CDR3 size: 18 residues. The V and J ends lost 2 bases and 0 bases, in that order; junction bases with no gene match: 10. The CDR3 DNA sequence: TGTGCCAGCAGCTTACGCAGCGGGAGCTCTATTAGCACAGATACGCAGTATTTT. It yields the protein CASSLRSGSSISTDTQYF.

This clonotype was counted at least ten times. The chain combines TRBV29-1 with TRBJ2-7; 7 nucleotides match TRBD2. The CDR3 loop spans 11 amino acids. The germline V gene has CDR1 SQVTM and CDR2 ANQGSEA. V was pared by 7 bases and J by 6 bases, with 6 bases of the junction left unmatched. CDR3 sequence: CSAGGGIEQYF. The CDR3 DNA is TGCAGCGCTGGGGGGGGGATCGAGCAGTACTTC.

The chain couples TRBV3-1 to TRBJ2-3; the D call may be TRBD1 or TRBD2 (7 bases each). There are 18 residues in the CDR3. The ends were cut back, 8 bases at V and 0 bases at J, with 24 bases in the middle. In germline, CDR1 is LGHDT, CDR2 YNNKEL (reference sequence). The CDR3 DNA reads as TGTGCCAGCTGGGTACTCACAAACAGGGGACTAAGCACAGATACGCAGTATTTT. This encodes CASWVLTNRGLSTDTQYF.

This clonotype was recorded a few times. V is TRBV27 and J is TRBJ1-2; weak D call: TRBD1 (5 bases). V shed 2 bases and J shed 6 bases, with 7 bases lying between them. Germline CDR1 and CDR2: MNHEY and SMNVEV (reference sequence). This CDR3 contains 12 residues. The CDR3 nucleotides are TGTGCCAGCAGTTTAGCAGGGAATGGCTACACCTTC. This codes for CASSLAGNGYTF.

This clonotype has a handful of counts. The chain recombines TRBV7-2 with TRBJ1-2, with TRBD1 identical over 9 bases. With V trimmed by 4 bases and J by 3 bases, 18 bases remained unmatched. The CDR3 contains 19 residues. Germline CDR1 and CDR2: SGHTA and FQGNSA. CDR3 protein: CASSSLPPGQGIGYYGYTF. CDR3 sequence (DNA): TGTGCCAGCAGCTCCCTTCCTCCGGGACAGGGAATCGGTTACTATGGCTACACCTTC.

The genes are TRBV3-1 and TRBJ2-1, with D possibly TRBD2 on 6 matching bases. V lost 5 bases and J 1 base, leaving 12 bases between the germline ends. The germline V gene has CDR1 LGHDT and CDR2 YNNKEL (reference sequence). The length of the CDR3 is 15 residues. The CDR3 DNA sequence: TGTGCCAGCAGCGCCCAAGCGGGTTCCTACAATGAGCAGTTCTTC. Encoded protein: CASSAQAGSYNEQFF.